The 15 T cell receptor beta chains listed next were all sequenced from one sample in a study of technical replicates of blood from a few donors (dated by TCRdb to the late 2010s). The receptor library was made with the immunoSEQ multiplex PCR assay. TCRdb obtained this table from immuneACCESS and retained in-frame rearrangements with V and J assigned. These tables miss some clones; where compared with another copy, unresolved V genes account for less than half of the shortfall, and the remainder is unexplained. The sample table holds about 97,000 clones, of which approximately 96% were seen once. The ten largest clones take up more than 0.3% of the sample. Specimen: T cells isolated from PBMCs. These receptors were obtained from a human donor in good health.

The chain uses TRBV5-4 and TRBJ1-1; D gene unclear. Trimming removed 1 base from V and 3 bases from J, with 7 bases in between. The CDR3 has 13 amino acids. Germline lookup yields CDR1 SGHNT and CDR2 YYREEE (reference sequence). The CDR3 spells CASSLNSDTEAFF. The CDR3, as DNA: TGTGCCAGCAGCTTGAATTCGGACACTGAAGCTTTCTTT.

This chain uses TRBV10-3 with TRBJ1-1, with a weak D call TRBD1 (6 bases). From germline, CDR1 is ENHRY and CDR2 SYGVKD. V was clipped by 0 bases and J by 5 bases, with 10 bases between them. The CDR3 is made up of 14 amino acids. CDR3 nucleotide sequence: TGTGCCATCAGTGAGTCGAGGGGGGGGACTGAAGCTTTCTTT. Translation: CAISESRGGTEAFF.

The V and J genes are TRBV2 and TRBJ2-7; 7 nucleotides align to TRBD2. The trim removed 7 bases at V and 5 bases at J, leaving 5 bases unmatched. CDR1 and CDR2 (germline): SNHLY, FYNNEI. The CDR3 has 12 amino acids. Written as DNA, the CDR3 is TGTGCCAGCATGGCGGGAGAGGACGAGCAGTACTTC. It is translated as CASMAGEDEQYF.

V usage is TRBV30 and J usage is TRBJ2-3, with TRBD2 matching over 15 bases. Losses at the gene ends were 5 bases for V and 1 base for J; bases not matched to a gene: 4. Looked up from germline, CDR1 is GTSNPN and CDR2 is SVGIG (reference sequence). This CDR3 comprises 16 residues. CDR3: CAWGLAGGPGTDTQYF. The CDR3 DNA reads TGTGCCTGGGGACTAGCGGGAGGGCCTGGCACAGATACGCAGTATTTT.

This chain links TRBV2 with TRBJ1-5; 9 bases fit TRBD1. J lost 7 bases, V lost 4 bases, and 5 bases had no gene match. Germline V gene sequence: CDR1 SNHLY, CDR2 FYNNEI. The CDR3 loop spans 14 amino acids. The CDR3 loop is CASSAGQGRQPQHF. The CDR3 nucleotides are TGTGCCAGCAGTGCTGGACAGGGGAGGCAGCCCCAGCATTTT.

The V gene is TRBV19, the J gene TRBJ2-1, with D possibly TRBD1 on 6 matching bases. From germline, CDR1 is LNHDA and CDR2 SQIVND (reference sequence). The CDR3 is 14 residues long. V lost 4 bases and J 7 bases, leaving 14 bases between the germline ends. For the CDR3, the DNA is TGTGCCAGTAGTACGAACAGGGCAAGGAATGAGCAGTTCTTC. It specifies CASSTNRARNEQFF.

The chain has TRBV4-1 and TRBJ1-2, with no clear D. The germline V gene has CDR1 MGHRA and CDR2 YSYEKL. V shed 0 bases and J shed 14 bases, with 19 bases lying between them. The CDR3 is made up of 14 amino acids. CDR3 region: CASSQDLQRLGRTF. CDR3 coding DNA: TGCGCCAGCAGCCAAGATCTCCAGCGGCTAGGTAGAACCTTC.

The V gene is TRBV2, the J gene TRBJ2-1; 9 nucleotides agree with TRBD2. The CDR3 covers 17 residues. Trimming removed 2 bases from V and 8 bases from J; junction bases left unmatched: 13. Germline CDR1 is SNHLY and CDR2 is FYNNEI. The CDR3 DNA is TGTGCCAGCAGTGAAACATTAGCGGGAGATCGAGTATATGAGCAGTTCTTC. Protein: CASSETLAGDRVYEQFF. The variable domain in full, completed from reference TRBV2 and TRBJ2-1, reads EPEVTQTPSHQVTQMGQEVILRCVPISNHLYFYWYRQILGQKVEFLVSFYNNEISEKSEIFDDQFSVERPDGSNFTLKIRSTKLEDSAMYFCASSETLAGDRVYEQFFGPGTRLTVL.

V usage is TRBV19 and J usage is TRBJ1-2, with D perhaps matching TRBD1 (6 bases). Germline-derived CDR1 and CDR2 are LNHDA and SQIVND (reference sequence). The CDR3 totals 18 residues. Trimming took 2 bases from V and 3 from J, leaving 22 bases between them. CDR3 amino acids: CASSISGGQYREDYGYTF. The CDR3 coding sequence is TGTGCCAGTAGTATATCGGGGGGGCAATACAGGGAGGACTATGGCTACACCTTC.

The chain links TRBV11-3 to TRBJ2-1, with no clear D. V was trimmed by 1 base and J by 7 bases, leaving 8 bases between them. CDR1 and CDR2 (germline): SGHNT, YENEEA. The CDR3 covers 13 residues. The CDR3 spells CASSLVANNEQFF. In DNA form, the CDR3 reads TGTGCCAGCAGCTTAGTCGCTAATAATGAGCAGTTCTTC.

The chain has TRBV11-3 and TRBJ2-1; D may be TRBD2 (6 bases). Germline V gives CDR1 SGHNT, CDR2 YENEEA. Trimming took 4 bases from V and 10 from J, leaving 8 bases between them. The CDR3 is 11 amino acids. The CDR3 region is CASSWGREQFF. CDR3 nucleotide sequence: TGTGCCAGCAGCTGGGGGAGGGAGCAGTTCTTC.

The rearrangement links TRBV5-1 to TRBJ2-1; 9 positions match TRBD1. The CDR3 extends over 15 amino acids. The V gene end was trimmed by 0 bases and the J gene end by 5 bases; junction bases not matched to a gene: 3. Germline assignment: CDR1 SGHRS and CDR2 YFSETQ. In DNA form, the CDR3 reads TGCGCCAGCAGCTTGGCGGGACAGGGTCACAATGAGCAGTTCTTC. As protein: CASSLAGQGHNEQFF.

The chain has TRBV2 and TRBJ1-2; TRBD1 aligns across 7 bases. V dropped 1 base and J dropped 7; count of bases not matched to a gene: 18. Germline lookup yields CDR1 SNHLY and CDR2 FYNNEI. CDR3 size: 18 residues. The DNA for the CDR3 is TGTGCCAGCAGTGAAGGGGCAGTGAGGAGGGGGCCCAACCTTGGCTACACCTTC. This translates into CASSEGAVRRGPNLGYTF.

The chain recombines TRBV15 with TRBJ1-4; D perhaps matches TRBD1 (6 bases). Germline V gives CDR1 LNHNV, CDR2 YYDKDF (reference sequence). The CDR3 is 16 amino acids. V lost 2 bases to trimming and J lost 7 bases, with 17 bases between them. In DNA form, the CDR3 reads TGTGCCACCAGCAGATTCCAGGGGTGGACCGGTGAAAAACTGTTTTTT. Protein: CATSRFQGWTGEKLFF.

The chain is built from TRBV5-1 and TRBJ2-1, with D tentatively TRBD1 (5 bases). The CDR3 is made up of 14 amino acids. Germline V gene lookup returns CDR1 SGHRS and CDR2 YFSETQ. V dropped 3 bases and J dropped 7 bases, with 14 bases sitting between them. DNA for the CDR3: TGCGCCAGCAGCTCAATGGAAGGGGCGAATGAGCAGTTCTTC. This encodes CASSSMEGANEQFF.